The clone carrying this T cell receptor (beta chain) was counted ten times or more. Antigen specificity is unknown. The V gene's germline CDR1 is MGHRA and CDR2 YSYEKL. The CDR3 is 17 residues long. Trimming pared 2 bases from V and 2 bases from J, leaving 15 bases between. The data belong to a study of T-cell reconstitution after alpha-beta-depleted transplantation in children. Study-wide results and caveats: Recipient T cells and thymic progenitors that survived gave rise to the high TCRbeta diversity observed at day 60 in some patients. Two months or so post-transplant, alpha-beta T cells reportedly derived from several hundred expanded graft clones.

Unique molecular identifiers were used in preparing the TCRbeta library. TCRdb re-derived calls from the PCR reads in MiXCR, one entry per CDR3 protein. This sample has over 450,000 distinct CDR3 sequences, with about 10% found just once. The source is a child aged 2 to 10 with inherited bone marrow failure, due to receive a stem cell transplant. The chain couples TRBV4-1 to TRBJ2-2; D might be TRBD2 (6 bases). Material: PBMCs, obtained before TCRalphabeta/CD19-depleted stem cell transplant. CDR3 sequence reads: CASSQIRGLRNTGELFF. CDR3 nucleotide sequence: TGCGCCAGCAGCCAAATAAGGGGACTCAGAAACACCGGGGAGCTGTTTTTT.